Listed below are T cell receptor beta chains from one sample, sequenced in a study of CD8+ T cells in alopecia areata. TCRdb's table, derived via immunoSEQ multiplex PCR, lists solely in-frame clones and lacks some. Of a few hundred thousand clones in the sample, roughly 60% are singletons; the top ten hold 0.75% to 0.95%. The material was CD4+ T cells sorted from blood, obtained between weeks 51 and 54, from a patient treated with tofacitinib. The receptors here all came from a human donor with alopecia areata. Both conserved end residues are part of each CDR3. A D gene is named only where the DNA matches it firmly. Only some rows state a clone size, as once, few, many or a class for expanded clones.

V gene: TRBV27
clone size: NA
D gene: TRBD2
J gene: TRBJ2-3
CDR3 DNA: TGTGCCAGCAGCACCAGCGGGGCTCCCACAGATACGCAGTATTTT
CDR3 protein: CASSTSGAPTDTQYF

V gene: TRBV5-1
clone size: NA
D gene: NA
J gene: TRBJ2-5
CDR3 DNA: TGCGCCAGCAGCTTCGACCGGGAGACCCAGTACTTC
CDR3 protein: CASSFDRETQYF

V gene: TRBV9
clone size: NA
D gene: TRBD1
J gene: TRBJ1-6
CDR3 DNA: TGTGCCAGCAGCCCCGACAGGGCCTATAATTCACCCCTCCACTTT
CDR3 protein: CASSPDRAYNSPLHF

V gene: TRBV5-1
clone size: NA
D gene: NA
J gene: TRBJ2-3
CDR3 DNA: TGCGCCAGCAGCTCTTCAGATACGCAGTATTTT
CDR3 protein: CASSSSDTQYF

V gene: TRBV30
clone size: NA
D gene: NA
J gene: TRBJ1-6
CDR3 DNA: TGTGCCTGGAGTGCCCTTACAGGGAGCTATAATTCACCCCTCCACTTT
CDR3 protein: CAWSALTGSYNSPLHF

V gene: TRBV7-2
clone size: NA
D gene: NA
J gene: TRBJ2-5
CDR3 DNA: TGTGCCAGCGGGAAAGAGACCCAGTACTTC
CDR3 protein: CASGKETQYF

V gene: TRBV6-6
clone size: NA
D gene: NA
J gene: TRBJ2-7
CDR3 DNA: TGTGCCAGCAGTTACCGATTTTACGAGCAGTACTTC
CDR3 protein: CASSYRFYEQYF

V gene: TRBV30
clone size: NA
D gene: NA
J gene: TRBJ1-5
CDR3 DNA: TGTGCCTGGACCTCCGCGGGCGGCTATCAGCCCCAGCATTTT
CDR3 protein: CAWTSAGGYQPQHF

V gene: TRBV5-6
clone size: once
D gene: NA
J gene: TRBJ2-7
CDR3 DNA: TGTGCCAGCAGCTTGAGGGTCACAAGCTCCTACGAGCAGTACTTC
CDR3 protein: CASSLRVTSSYEQYF

V gene: TRBV7-2
clone size: NA
D gene: NA
J gene: TRBJ1-5
CDR3 DNA: TGTGCCAGCAGCTTACGGTCCAGAGACAATCAGCCCCAGCATTTT
CDR3 protein: CASSLRSRDNQPQHF

V gene: TRBV29-1
clone size: NA
D gene: NA
J gene: TRBJ1-1
CDR3 DNA: TGCAGCGGGTATATGGTCGCCCAGAACACTGAAGCTTTCTTT
CDR3 protein: CSGYMVAQNTEAFF

V gene: TRBV9
clone size: NA
D gene: NA
J gene: TRBJ2-5
CDR3 DNA: TGTGCCAGCAGCGTAGGGGGAGAGACCCAGTACTTC
CDR3 protein: CASSVGGETQYF

V gene: TRBV9
clone size: NA
D gene: TRBD2
J gene: TRBJ2-3
CDR3 DNA: TGTGCCAGCAGCGTAGGACTAGCGGGGGCCACAGATACGCAGTATTTT
CDR3 protein: CASSVGLAGATDTQYF

V gene: TRBV6-6
clone size: NA
D gene: NA
J gene: TRBJ1-2
CDR3 DNA: TGTGCCAGCAGTTCCCGGGACCGTAACTATGGCTACACCTTC
CDR3 protein: CASSSRDRNYGYTF

V gene: TRBV7-9
clone size: NA
D gene: NA
J gene: TRBJ1-1
CDR3 DNA: TGTGCCAGCAGCTTAGGGGGAATAGATGGCACTGAAGCTTTCTTT
CDR3 protein: CASSLGGIDGTEAFF

V gene: TRBV29-1
clone size: NA
D gene: TRBD1
J gene: TRBJ1-1
CDR3 DNA: TGCAGCGTTGGGGGACAGGGAGTGAACACTGAAGCTTTCTTT
CDR3 protein: CSVGGQGVNTEAFF

V gene: TRBV6-5
clone size: NA
D gene: NA
J gene: TRBJ1-2
CDR3 DNA: TGTGCCAGCAGTTGGGCGGGGAACTATGGCTACACCTTC
CDR3 protein: CASSWAGNYGYTF

V gene: TRBV9
clone size: NA
D gene: NA
J gene: TRBJ2-7
CDR3 DNA: TGTGCCAGCAGCGTGAGTGTCGAGGCAGGGAGTCACGAGCAGTACTTC
CDR3 protein: CASSVSVEAGSHEQYF

V gene: TRBV30
clone size: NA
D gene: NA
J gene: TRBJ1-2
CDR3 DNA: TGTGCCTGGAGGATGCGGGACGGTTGGTCTAACTATGGCTACACCTTC
CDR3 protein: CAWRMRDGWSNYGYTF

V gene: TRBV30
clone size: NA
D gene: TRBD1
J gene: TRBJ1-4
CDR3 DNA: TGTGCCTGGAGCCAGTGGGACAGGGCAGGGGAAAAACTGTTTTTT
CDR3 protein: CAWSQWDRAGEKLFF

V gene: TRBV10-3
clone size: NA
D gene: TRBD2
J gene: TRBJ2-1
CDR3 DNA: TGTGCCATCAGTGAGTCCCCTAGCGGGGCCTACAATGAGCAGTTCTTC
CDR3 protein: CAISESPSGAYNEQFF

V gene: TRBV27
clone size: NA
D gene: NA
J gene: TRBJ1-1
CDR3 DNA: TGTGCCAGCTGTCGGTATGGGGGGAATCCACTTGAAGCTTTCTTT
CDR3 protein: CASCRYGGNPLEAFF

V gene: TRBV19
clone size: NA
D gene: NA
J gene: TRBJ2-3
CDR3 DNA: TGTGCCAGTCGGGCCACTTTTTCCCGGGGCACAGATACGCAGTATTTT
CDR3 protein: CASRATFSRGTDTQYF

V gene: TRBV14
clone size: NA
D gene: NA
J gene: TRBJ2-3
CDR3 DNA: TGTGCCAGCAGCCTCCAAGGTGCAGATACGCAGTATTTT
CDR3 protein: CASSLQGADTQYF

V gene: TRBV18
clone size: once
D gene: NA
J gene: TRBJ2-3
CDR3 DNA: TGTGCCAGCTCACCACCAAATACAGGGACGGATACGCAGTATTTT
CDR3 protein: CASSPPNTGTDTQYF

V gene: TRBV5-1
clone size: NA
D gene: NA
J gene: TRBJ1-1
CDR3 DNA: TGCGCCAGCAGCCCGAGACAGGACACTGAAGCTTTCTTT
CDR3 protein: CASSPRQDTEAFF

V gene: TRBV9
clone size: NA
D gene: NA
J gene: TRBJ2-7
CDR3 DNA: TGTGCCAGCAGCGTAGAGGCCGGTTCCTACGAGCAGTACTTC
CDR3 protein: CASSVEAGSYEQYF

V gene: TRBV6-5
clone size: NA
D gene: TRBD1
J gene: TRBJ1-5
CDR3 DNA: TGTGCCAGCAGTTCCCGCGGGACAGTTAATCAGCCCCAGCATTTT
CDR3 protein: CASSSRGTVNQPQHF

V gene: TRBV7-9
clone size: NA
D gene: NA
J gene: TRBJ2-7
CDR3 DNA: TGTGCCAGCAGCTTGTACCAGGCCAGCTCCTACGAGCAGTACTTC
CDR3 protein: CASSLYQASSYEQYF

V gene: TRBV6-5
clone size: few
D gene: TRBD1
J gene: TRBJ2-7
CDR3 DNA: TGTGCCAGCAATACAAACGGACAGGGCTACGAGCAGTACTTC
CDR3 protein: CASNTNGQGYEQYF

V gene: TRBV29-1
clone size: NA
D gene: NA
J gene: TRBJ1-3
CDR3 DNA: TGCAGCGTTGACGTTGGAAACACCATATATTTT
CDR3 protein: CSVDVGNTIYF

V gene: TRBV5-1
clone size: NA
D gene: NA
J gene: TRBJ2-7
CDR3 DNA: TGCGCCAGCAGCTTGGAATTCTCTGCCTACGAGCAGTACTTC
CDR3 protein: CASSLEFSAYEQYF

V gene: TRBV5-1
clone size: NA
D gene: NA
J gene: TRBJ1-5
CDR3 DNA: TGCGCCAGCAGCTTTGATAGCAATCAGCCCCAGCATTTT
CDR3 protein: CASSFDSNQPQHF

V gene: TRBV5-1
clone size: NA
D gene: NA
J gene: TRBJ2-2
CDR3 DNA: TGCGCCAGCAGCTTGGGGACACCAAACACCGGGGAGCTGTTTTTT
CDR3 protein: CASSLGTPNTGELFF

V gene: TRBV7-9
clone size: NA
D gene: NA
J gene: TRBJ1-5
CDR3 DNA: TGTGCCAGCAGCTTGACCGGGGTCGGTCAGCCCCAGCATTTT
CDR3 protein: CASSLTGVGQPQHF